Presented here are 28 T cell receptor beta chains from one specimen sequenced in a study of CD8 T cells in Susac syndrome. A quantity of about 0.5 to 1 ug RNA underwent reverse transcription using random hexamers. One entry per CDR3 protein results from TCRdb running MiXCR on the immunoSEQ multiplex PCR reads. Among fewer than 150,000 distinct CDR3 sequences listed, approximately 95% were seen once. Material for sequencing was CD8+ T cells from PBMCs. The origin of the receptors is a human donor with Susac syndrome.

This chain links TRBV19 with TRBJ1-2; 10 bases fit TRBD1. V dropped 8 bases and J dropped 6; count of bases not matched to a gene: 0. The germline CDR1 and CDR2 sequences are LNHDA and SQIVND (reference sequence). The CDR3 has 11 amino acids. CDR3 sequence reads: CASDRGHGYTF. The CDR3 region has the DNA TGTGCCAGTGACAGGGGGCATGGCTACACCTTC.

The J gene is TRBJ1-1, the V gene TRBV14; D perhaps matches TRBD1 (5 bases). The CDR3 consists of 13 residues. Germline CDR1 and CDR2: SGHDN and FVKESK. Trimming removed 4 bases from V and 4 bases from J, with 10 bases in between. DNA of the CDR3: TGTGCCAGCAGCCTTCAGGGTTTCACTGAAGCTTTCTTT. Its protein is CASSLQGFTEAFF. The variable domain in full, completed from reference TRBV14 and TRBJ1-1, reads EAGVTQFPSHSVIEKGQTVTLRCDPISGHDNLYWYRRVMGKEIKFLLHFVKESKQDESGMPNNRFLAERTGGTYSTLKVQPAELEDSGVYFCASSLQGFTEAFFGQGTRLTVV.

The rearrangement uses TRBV28 and TRBJ2-3, with 7 bases that match TRBD1. V lost 4 bases to trimming and J lost 5 bases; unmatched junction nucleotides: 18. This CDR3 region has 18 residues. Per germline, CDR1 MDHEN and CDR2 SYDVKM. In DNA, the CDR3 is TGTGCCAGCAGTTCCATCCCCGGACAGGAGTGGGACCAAGATACGCAGTATTTT. It specifies CASSSIPGQEWDQDTQYF.

V is TRBV27 and J is TRBJ2-3; the match to TRBD1 covers 7 bases. There are 14 residues in the CDR3. Looked up from germline, CDR1 is MNHEY and CDR2 is SMNVEV (reference sequence). The V gene end was trimmed by 6 bases and the J gene end by 4 bases; junction bases not matched to a gene: 7. The CDR3 DNA reads TGTGCCAGCAGACCCCAAGGGACAGCAGATACGCAGTATTTT. This codes for CASRPQGTADTQYF.

The chain recombines TRBV29-1 with TRBJ1-1; D gene ambiguous. This CDR3 contains 10 residues. Germline V gene lookup returns CDR1 SQVTM and CDR2 ANQGSEA. V dropped 4 bases and J dropped 6 bases, with 6 bases sitting between them. CDR3 protein: CSVVFAEAFF. The CDR3 DNA sequence: TGCAGCGTTGTTTTCGCTGAAGCTTTCTTT.

The rearrangement links TRBV4-2 to TRBJ1-1; D unclear. Germline V gene lookup returns CDR1 LGHNA and CDR2 YNFKEQ. The V end lost 0 bases, the J end lost 4 bases, and 6 bases lay between the germline ends. The CDR3 runs to 13 residues. In DNA form, the CDR3 reads TGTGCCAGCAGCCAAGAAGATTCCACTGAAGCTTTCTTT. It encodes CASSQEDSTEAFF.

The chain couples TRBV12-5 to TRBJ2-7; maybe TRBD2 (5 bases). Germline loops: CDR1 LGHNT, CDR2 FRNRAP. V was shortened by 7 bases and J by 3 bases, with 25 bases between the two germline ends. This CDR3 has 17 amino acids. This chain's CDR3 is CASAGSEWGEAFYEQYF. DNA of the CDR3: TGTGCTAGTGCCGGGTCCGAGTGGGGAGAGGCCTTCTACGAGCAGTACTTC.

The rearrangement joins TRBV6-6 to TRBJ1-2; maybe TRBD1 (5 bases). Trimming took off 5 bases at V and 7 bases at J, with 20 bases between the two ends. CDR3 length: 15 residues. CDR1 and CDR2 (germline): MNHNY, SVGAGI (reference sequence). CDR3 sequence: CASSENRPGLGGYTF. CDR3 sequence (DNA): TGTGCCAGCAGTGAGAACCGTCCGGGGCTGGGTGGCTACACCTTC.

This chain uses TRBV18 with TRBJ1-1; D is possibly TRBD1 (5 bases). V dropped 6 bases and J dropped 2 bases, with 22 bases sitting between them. CDR3 length equals 17 residues. From germline, CDR1 is KGHSH and CDR2 LQKENI. The DNA for the CDR3 is TGTGCCAGCTCCAGACAGATTCCTGAAGTTTATAACACTGAAGCTTTCTTT. It yields the protein CASSRQIPEVYNTEAFF.

V gene TRBV27 combines with J gene TRBJ1-2, with a tentative D call TRBD1 (5 bases). The CDR3 runs 14 residues. From germline, CDR1 is MNHEY and CDR2 SMNVEV (reference sequence). The V and J ends lost 5 bases and 6 bases respectively, with 16 bases between them. The CDR3, as DNA: TGTGCCAGCAGTCTATTTCAGGGAAGTAATGGCTACACCTTC. Translated, it gives CASSLFQGSNGYTF.

This clonotype was counted a single time. The chain uses TRBV29-1 and TRBJ1-2, with D maybe TRBD1 (5 bases). The V gene lost 3 bases and the J gene lost 4 bases, with 9 bases spanning the gap. This CDR3 is built from 12 residues. CDR1 SQVTM and CDR2 ANQGSEA come from the germline V gene. The CDR3, as DNA: TGCAGCGTTGAGAAGGGGACCTATGGCTACACCTTC. Translated, it gives CSVEKGTYGYTF.

The rearrangement links TRBV9 to TRBJ2-5, with a tentative D call TRBD2 (6 bases). Trimming pared 3 bases from V and 7 bases from J, leaving 22 bases between. This CDR3 is 16 amino acids long. The germline CDR1 and CDR2 sequences are SGDLS and YYNGEE. CDR3 DNA: TGTGCCAGCAGCGCCCAACGGGACTCCGTTGCGGGGACCCAGTACTTC. Translating gives CASSAQRDSVAGTQYF.

The rearrangement links TRBV11-2 to TRBJ2-1; D remains ambiguous. Germline CDR1 SGHAT, CDR2 FQNNGV. The CDR3 has 12 amino acids. V was trimmed by 4 bases and J by 10 bases, leaving 11 bases between them. CDR3 nucleotides: TGTGCCAGCAGCTCGGTTGGTGGGGAGCAGTTCTTC. Residues: CASSSVGGEQFF.

This sequence joins TRBV10-2 and TRBJ1-1; tentative D call: TRBD1 (6 bases). The germline V gene has CDR1 WSHSY and CDR2 SAAADI. The CDR3 extends over 14 amino acids. V lost 6 bases and J lost 4, with 15 bases in between. In DNA form, the CDR3 reads TGCGCCAGCAGCCAAGGGGGGGTGAGCACTGAAGCTTTCTTT. It yields the protein CASSQGGVSTEAFF.

The J gene is TRBJ1-5, the V gene TRBV4-1; D is possibly TRBD1 (5 bases). V was clipped by 1 base and J by 0 bases, with 10 bases between them. CDR3 size: 16 residues. From germline, CDR1 is MGHRA and CDR2 YSYEKL. Here the CDR3 reads CASSQVGGYSNQPQHF. The CDR3 DNA is TGCGCCAGCAGCCAAGTCGGGGGGTATAGCAATCAGCCCCAGCATTTT.

This chain links TRBV12-3 or TRBV12-4 with TRBJ2-2; D call uncertain. V was clipped by 4 bases and J by 6 bases, with 0 bases between them. This CDR3 region has 10 residues. CDR3 nucleotides: TGTGCCAGCAGTTCCGGGGAGCTGTTTTTT. This encodes CASSSGELFF.

This clonotype was seen more than once but under ten times. The chain has TRBV7-3 and TRBJ2-1; 11 bases agree with TRBD2. Germline CDR1 reads SGHTA; CDR2 reads FQGTGA. V dropped 5 bases and J dropped 9; count of bases not matched to a gene: 3. CDR3 length: 13 amino acids. CDR3 bases: TGTGCCAGCAGCCCCGGGACTAGCGGTGAGCAGTTCTTC. Translated: CASSPGTSGEQFF.

The V call is TRBV20-1, the J call TRBJ2-7; D unresolved. The CDR3 is made up of 11 amino acids. V was pared by 3 bases and J by 3 bases, with 6 bases between. From germline, CDR1 is DFQATT and CDR2 SNEGSKA (reference sequence). CDR3 coding DNA: TGCAGTGCTAGCATTTACTACGAGCAGTACTTC. Protein product: CSASIYYEQYF.

This rearrangement joins TRBV30 to TRBJ2-1; TRBD1 matches at 8 bases. The junction had 4 bases not matched to a gene; V was cut back by 5 bases and J by 1 base. This CDR3 has 14 residues. Germline V gene sequence: CDR1 GTSNPN, CDR2 SVGIG (reference sequence). The DNA for the CDR3 is TGTGCCTGGGATAGGACAGGGTCCTACAATGAGCAGTTCTTC. This codes for CAWDRTGSYNEQFF.

The chain is built from TRBV19 and TRBJ2-1; D remains unclear. Germline CDR1 is LNHDA and CDR2 is SQIVND (reference sequence). The ends were cut back, 3 bases at V and 0 bases at J, with 24 bases in the middle. The CDR3 consists of 20 residues. The CDR3 DNA follows: TGTGCCAGTAGTATCCCCCGCCCGTACCTACCCTCATCCTCCTACAATGAGCAGTTCTTC. Its protein is CASSIPRPYLPSSSYNEQFF. Based on the CDR3 plus reference TRBV19 and TRBJ2-1, the full variable domain is DGGITQSPKYLFRKEGQNVTLSCEQNLNHDAMYWYRQDPGQGLRLIYYSQIVNDFQKGDIAEGYSVSREKKESFPLTVTSAQKNPTAFYLCASSIPRPYLPSSSYNEQFFGPGTRLTVL.

This chain links TRBV9 with TRBJ2-7, with TRBD2 identical over 8 bases. J was trimmed by 6 bases and V by 0 bases; bases with no gene match: 5. Germline-derived CDR1 and CDR2 are SGDLS and YYNGEE. CDR3 length equals 14 residues. The DNA for the CDR3 is TGTGCCAGCAGCGTAGAAGCGGGAGAAAGCGAGCAGTACTTC. This gives the protein CASSVEAGESEQYF.

The rearrangement joins TRBV12-3 or TRBV12-4 to TRBJ1-3; D remains unclear. Trimming pared 7 bases from V and 4 bases from J, leaving 5 bases between. This CDR3 spans 11 amino acids. CDR3 bases: TGTGCCAGCATCTCCGGAAACACCATATATTTT. Translation gives CASISGNTIYF.

This chain links TRBV12-3 or TRBV12-4 with TRBJ2-1, with D perhaps being TRBD1 or TRBD2 (5 bases each). The CDR3 is 12 residues long. Trimming took 3 bases from V and 8 from J, leaving 8 bases between them. CDR3 sequence (DNA): TGTGCCAGCAGTTTCCGGGGCGATGAGCAGTTCTTC. Translating it yields CASSFRGDEQFF.

This chain joins TRBV13 and TRBJ1-2; no clear D gene. The CDR3 extends over 14 amino acids. Trimming removed 6 bases at V and 6 bases at J, with 17 bases between. Germline CDR1 PRHDT, CDR2 FYEKMQ (reference sequence). Written as DNA, the CDR3 is TGTGCCAGCAGTTCGACGGAGGCCAGCGATGGCTACACCTTC. Protein product: CASSSTEASDGYTF.

This clonotype appeared a single time. The rearrangement uses TRBV4-1 and TRBJ2-1, with 7 positions matching TRBD2. Germline V lookup: CDR1 MGHRA, CDR2 YSYEKL. The CDR3 has 13 amino acids. V dropped 4 bases and J dropped 9; count of bases not matched to a gene: 6. The CDR3 coding sequence is TGCGCCAGCAGCCGGGAGGGCCTATCTGAGCAGTTCTTC. Residues: CASSREGLSEQFF.

The V and J genes are TRBV27 and TRBJ2-3, with a weak D call TRBD2 (5 bases). Germline V gives CDR1 MNHEY, CDR2 SMNVEV (reference sequence). The V end was cut by 7 bases, the J end by 2 bases, with 10 bases between. The CDR3 sequence is 13 residues long. The CDR3 here is CASNSGLTDTQYF. The CDR3 DNA reads TGTGCCAGCAACAGCGGACTCACAGATACGCAGTATTTT.

This chain uses TRBV29-1 with TRBJ2-1; D gene uncertain. This CDR3 region has 13 residues. Germline CDR1 and CDR2: SQVTM and ANQGSEA. The V and J ends lost 4 bases and 0 bases respectively, with 7 bases between them. As DNA, the CDR3 is TGCAGCGTTGTTCTGTTCTCCTACAATGAGCAGTTCTTC. Translated: CSVVLFSYNEQFF.

The chain links TRBV5-1 to TRBJ2-1; D remains unclear. Germline V gene sequence: CDR1 SGHRS, CDR2 YFSETQ. The germline V and J ends were trimmed by 0 bases and 5 bases, with 3 bases remaining between them. The CDR3 is 12 amino acids. The CDR3: CASSLVDNEQFF. As DNA, the CDR3 is TGCGCCAGCAGCTTGGTGGACAATGAGCAGTTCTTC.